This T cell receptor beta chain emerged from a study of control samples from healthy donors and cancer patients. Clones were read by immunoSEQ multiplex PCR, and TCRdb kept only the in-frame ones, dropping some. The data contain around 140,000 clones, roughly nine tenths of them singletons. Sequencing was carried out using blood. The source of this sequence is a man aged 18 to 35 in good health.

The CDR3 sequence is CASSLVGGHDNQPQHF. The CDR3 DNA reads TGCGCCAGCAGCTTGGTGGGGGGACACGACAATCAGCCCCAGCATTTT. This chain joins TRBV5-1 and TRBJ1-5; D perhaps matches TRBD1 (6 bases). From germline, CDR1 is SGHRS and CDR2 YFSETQ. This CDR3 is 16 amino acids long. The ends were cut back, 0 bases at V and 3 bases at J, with 13 bases in the middle. Supplemented by reference TRBV5-1 and TRBJ1-5, the full variable domain reads KAGVTQTPRYLIKTRGQQVTLSCSPISGHRSVSWYQQTPGQGLQFLFEYFSETQRNKGNFPGRFSGRQFSNSRSEMNVSTLELGDSALYLCASSLVGGHDNQPQHFGDGTRLSIL.